This T cell receptor (beta chain) originates from a study of blood T cell repertoires in COVID-19. Turning to the study itself: Sites in the United States, Italy and Spain provided acute and convalescent COVID-19 samples. T cells, B-cell-depleted T cells, or PBMCs provided the cDNA or gDNA that served as material.

CDR3 length equals 14 residues. The ends lost 7 bases at V and 3 bases at J; junction bases unmatched: 8. Germline CDR1 is SGDLS and CDR2 is YYNGEE. This clone was counted a few times. Study processing details: Reference gene primer amplification gave estimated nucleated cell counts. The data were produced by immunoSEQ multiplex PCR, yet TCRdb's version contains in-frame clones alone and is incomplete. V and J calls and clone size are copied from that table; D and trimming were computed from the DNA. The sample lists about 260,000 clones; about 89% were seen once. The clonotype comes from a man aged 40-50 years who had recovered from COVID-19. The V call is TRBV9, the J call TRBJ2-3; the match to TRBD2 covers 7 bases. Sequences were obtained from peripheral blood. CDR3 region: CASSGGGGTDTQYF. In nucleotides, the CDR3 is TGTGCCAGCTCGGGGGGTGGTGGTACAGATACGCAGTATTTT.